A single T cell receptor (beta chain) is shown here with its context. Its specific antigen is unknown. Base quality data are lacking; no much larger clone is found one base away. The data originate from a study of T cells in Graves' hyperthyroidism and ophthalmopathy (dated by TCRdb to about 2019). General notes on the study: Peripheral blood samples were taken at initial diagnosis, before any treatment was given. TCR Vbeta CDR3 sequencing of 140 or so peripheral blood samples (around 45 ophthalmopathy, some 75 hyperthyroidism and roughly 17 progressor patients) is reported in the paper. In six Graves' hyperthyroidism patients, the study also compared T-cell repertoires from thyroid tissue with T-cell repertoires from blood. The 100 discovery patients were randomly split 7:3 into training and test sets. Prospective prediction of ophthalmopathy was tested in an independent validation cohort of some 20 hyperthyroidism patients and roughly 16 patients who later progressed to ophthalmopathy. After blood sampling, hyperthyroidism patients were treated with methimazole at a starting dose of 30 mg daily, and ophthalmopathy patients were treated with high-dose intravenous methylprednisolone. To identify TCR V-J signatures that set the groups apart, the researchers used a discovery cohort of roughly 100 patients, made up of 43 with Graves' ophthalmopathy and some 58 with stable Graves' hyperthyroidism.

Broader findings and caveats from the paper: Most expanded thyroid clonotypes (frequency above 0.001) were also found in blood, which suggests that blood repertoires may mirror thyroid immune responses. Sample size was not statistically predetermined, and investigators were not blinded to group allocation. Ophthalmopathy was separated from stable hyperthyroidism by a 13 V-J signature model, with just over 85% sensitivity and approximately 81% specificity obtained in cross-validation and 80%/75% obtained in testing. During validation, the model predicted progression to ophthalmopathy a median of around 6 months ahead of onset, with roughly 65% sensitivity and roughly 75% specificity.

Graves' hyperthyroidism was defined as stable when no progression to ophthalmopathy occurred over 18 months of follow-up. Hyperthyroidism patients were newly diagnosed, with disease duration under 2 months, and aged 18 to 65 years. Patients with uncontrolled infections, other autoimmune diseases, pregnancy or lactation were excluded. Diagnoses relied on clinical symptoms, serum thyroxine and TRAb, thyroid ultrasound and orbital computed tomography. Ficoll-Paque density gradient centrifugation was used to isolate PBMCs from around 10 ml of fresh peripheral blood. Total RNA was extracted with Trizol reagent, and quality was checked on an Agilent 2100 Bioanalyzer. CDR1 and CDR2, looked up from the germline V gene, are MDHEN and SYDVKM. V is cut by 6 bases and J by 9 bases, and the space between the germline ends is 15 bases. From cysteine to phenylalanine, the CDR3 is 12 amino acids long. Of the read, only the CDR3 DNA is kept; its 36 bases are in frame from base 1.

The TCR beta CDR3 regions were amplified from RNA transcripts. For the first round of RT-PCR on the TCR CDR3, the HTBI primer set was used together with the Qiagen OneStep RT-PCR kit. Libraries were constructed in a second round of multiplex PCR, after which size selection and purification were carried out. Paired-end sequencing of the libraries was performed with 100 bp reads on an Illumina HiSeq2000. Regarding the original processing steps: SOAPnuke was used to process the raw data, throwing out any read that contained adapters or uncalled bases, had a mean Phred below 15, or lacked an exact constant-primer or identifier match. High-quality paired reads were merged with COPE v1.2.5, and unique nucleotide sequences were defined as clonotypes. MiTCR v1.1 was used to align clonotypes to the IMGT TRBV, TRBD and TRBJ reference segments. Analysis was restricted to V-J combinations with a frequency above 0.0001, which covered 99% to 99.2% of repertoires. The TCS score was defined as F50 (clonal expansion) divided by E x V (chaos), with BLOSUM62-based TCRdist calculated between CDR3 peptides within each V-J. Welch's t-statistics and random forest reduced 500 to 650 V-J features to 13, which were used in a naive Bayes classifier (R e1071). The public reads were run again by TCRdb, first through fastp at Q25 and then through MiXCR, and only productive beta chains were kept. Rows are combined by CDR3 protein, so each entry shows the most common genes and DNA. The authors' filters were not applied to this entry. The sample profile shows about 560,000 distinct CDR3 sequences; approximately 16% of them were found once. The ten biggest clones cover 18% of the sample.

The sample was blood. This sequence uses TRBV28 and TRBJ2-7; the D gene is perhaps TRBD1 or TRBD2, as each covers 5 bases. This clonotype originated in a woman between 18 and 29 years old with Graves' hyperthyroidism. The DNA sequence follows: TGTGCCAGCAGCCTGCCGGGACGGGGGCAGTACTTC. Its translation reads: CASSLPGRGQYF.